Following are 4 T cell receptor beta chains from one sample sequenced in a study of T cells in Graves' hyperthyroidism and ophthalmopathy. TCR beta CDR3 regions were amplified from RNA transcripts. HTBI primers were employed in a first-round RT-PCR of the TCR CDR3. From the multiplex PCR reads, TCRdb called clonotypes with MiXCR, one entry per CDR3 protein. The sample holds around 340,000 distinct CDR3 sequences, 15% to 20% seen once. The specimen sequenced was blood. The receptors shown here come from a woman aged 45-59 years with Graves' hyperthyroidism.

This clonotype was found a few times. The rearrangement joins TRBV5-1 to TRBJ1-1; possible D gene TRBD1, 6 bases. This CDR3 has 13 residues. The ends were cut back, 2 bases at V and 6 bases at J, with 11 bases in the middle. CDR1 is SGHRS, CDR2 YFSETQ, per germline. This chain's CDR3 is CASSFRGGAEAFF. Here the CDR3 DNA reads TGCGCCAGCAGCTTCAGGGGAGGGGCTGAAGCTTTCTTT.

V and J are TRBV9 and TRBJ1-3, with D unresolved. The CDR3 spans 15 residues. Germline lookup yields CDR1 SGDLS and CDR2 YYNGEE. The V end was cut by 4 bases, the J end by 1 base, with 12 bases between. The CDR3 region has the DNA TGTGCCAGCAGCCCCCAGACACCGTCTGGAAACACCATATATTTT. Encoded protein: CASSPQTPSGNTIYF.

The rearrangement joins TRBV29-1 to TRBJ1-1; D is undetermined. V was cut by 2 bases and J by 5 bases, with 12 bases left in between. CDR1 SQVTM and CDR2 ANQGSEA come from the germline V gene. This CDR3 comprises 13 residues. Written as DNA, the CDR3 is TGCAGCGTTGAACAGGAGAGTTCGACTGAAGCTTTCTTT. It codes for CSVEQESSTEAFF.

This clonotype was seen only a few times. V and J are TRBV27 and TRBJ2-7; the match to TRBD1 covers 9 bases. The CDR3 contains 15 residues. V gave up 2 bases and J gave up 3 bases; unmatched junction bases: 5. Looked up from germline, CDR1 is MNHEY and CDR2 is SMNVEV (reference sequence). The CDR3 sequence: CASSLRGQGGYEQYF. CDR3 coding DNA: TGTGCCAGCAGTTTAAGGGGACAGGGAGGCTACGAGCAGTACTTC.